This TCR beta chain stems from a study of tumor and adjacent non-tumor tissue in lung cancer. Overall study context: Patients were aged 31 to 76, 10 men and about five women, stage I to III. Each sample yielded approximately 4 million productive TCRbeta reads on average. Study outcomes and limitations: In normal lung, the top 100 clones were significantly more dominant than in tumor. Patients with more diverse tumor TCRs had worse survival.

The CDR3 loop spans 16 amino acids. Germline V gene lookup returns CDR1 SGHDT and CDR2 YYEEEE. The template was RNA from unsorted bulk tissue. About this clonotype itself: Its antigen is still unknown. Germline and junction disagree at one end, which may indicate a read error.

TCRbeta libraries were built with three rounds of nested PCR, modified from ARM-PCR. TCRdb reanalysed the multiplex PCR reads using MiXCR and keeps one entry per CDR3 protein. The data contain roughly 220,000 distinct CDR3 sequences, about 71% of them singletons. Specimen: lung tumor tissue. This sequence was found in a man in his sixties with non-small cell lung cancer. The V and J genes are TRBV5-6 and TRBJ2-1, with 8 bases matching TRBD2. CDR3 loop: CASSLELAENYIEQFF. In nucleotides, the CDR3 is TGTGCCAGCAGCTTGGAACTAGCGGAGAACTACATTGAGCAGTTCTTC.